Sequencing of this T cell receptor beta chain was carried out in a study of response to subunit inactivated influenza vaccine. Germline-derived CDR1 and CDR2 are SGHVS and FNYEAQ. Trimming shortened V by 2 bases and J by 1 base, and 8 bases separated the two germline ends. This CDR3 is 14 amino acids long. Study-level points and caveats: Each seasonal influenza vaccination recruits few new T cells, the authors suggested.

About this clonotype: Its antigen is unidentified.

TCRdb reanalysed the RT-PCR reads using MiXCR and keeps one entry per CDR3 protein. Of 800,000 to 1,000,000 distinct CDR3 sequences in the sample, 20% to 25% are singletons; the top ten hold 10% to 13%. This TCR was sampled from a man in his forties or fifties who received an inactivated influenza vaccine. The sequences come from PBMCs from blood, collected around 5 days after vaccination. This chain uses TRBV7-6 with TRBJ1-1; D uncertain. Here the CDR3 reads CASSLLTANTEAFF. The CDR3 DNA is TGTGCCAGCAGCTTACTGACCGCGAACACTGAAGCTTTCTTT.